Presented here are 22 T cell receptor beta chains from one specimen sequenced in a study of shared clonotypes between healthy human individuals (dated by TCRdb to 2019 to 2021). For the CD8 naive samples, CD45RO-negative cells were positively selected for CCR7, yielding a CD45RA+CCR7+ population from which TemRA cells were excluded. The method behind the library was the immunoSEQ multiplex PCR assay. The source is immuneACCESS, and TCRdb retained only in-frame sequences with V and J called. Part of the clones is not carried over; for the studies checked, unresolved V genes explain less than half of this, and the remainder is unexplained. For this sample there are about 2.2 million clones; about 94% appear just once. The ten largest clones take up about 1.6% of the sample. Sequencing was carried out using naive CD8+ T cells from PBMCs. The cell subset or site label for this specimen denotes: CD45RA+CCR7+. These receptors all stem from a man aged 18-30 years in good health. Some clones in this sample may be carry-over from other donors' samples.

This chain uses TRBV28 with TRBJ2-3, with a tentative D call TRBD1 (6 bases). The germline gives CDR1 MDHEN, CDR2 SYDVKM. With 2 bases removed from V and 3 bases from J, the gap between germline ends came to 18 bases. The length of the CDR3 is 17 residues. In nucleotides, the CDR3 is TGTGCCAGCAGTTTACCAGGGGTTGAGGTGCATACAGATACGCAGTATTTT. The encoded protein is CASSLPGVEVHTDTQYF.

The chain recombines TRBV10-3 with TRBJ2-4, with no clear D. Looked up from germline, CDR1 is ENHRY and CDR2 is SYGVKD. CDR3 length equals 12 residues. Trimming shortened V by 10 bases and J by 5 bases, and 12 bases separated the two germline ends. Written as DNA, the CDR3 is TGTGCCACCCTGGGTGGGGAAAACATTCAGTACTTC. Translating gives CATLGGENIQYF.

CDR3 DNA: TGTGCCAGCAGCGTAGTAAGGACAGGGAACACCGGGGAGCTGTTTTTT. Protein sequence: CASSVVRTGNTGELFF. This chain links TRBV9 with TRBJ2-2; 7 bases map to TRBD1. Germline values: CDR1 SGDLS, CDR2 YYNGEE. The CDR3 is 16 amino acids. Unmatched junction bases numbered 3, after V lost 0 bases and J lost 1 base.

This sequence joins TRBV5-4 and TRBJ1-1, with unresolved D. The CDR3 contains 19 residues. The germline V gene encodes CDR1 SGHNT and CDR2 YYREEE (reference sequence). Trimming left V 4 bases short and J 7 bases short, with 32 bases between. CDR3 DNA sequence: TGTGCCAGCAGCGAGGACGGGGAAATCATTCTCCCAAATTTTAATGAAGCTTTCTTT. Translating gives CASSEDGEIILPNFNEAFF.

The chain uses TRBV9 and TRBJ2-2; D is perhaps TRBD2 (6 bases). The V gene lost 1 base and the J gene lost 1 base, with 14 bases spanning the gap. Per germline, CDR1 SGDLS and CDR2 YYNGEE. This CDR3 is built from 17 residues. The CDR3 region is CASSVRRDRENTGELFF. The CDR3 region has the DNA TGTGCCAGCAGCGTAAGGAGGGATAGGGAGAACACCGGGGAGCTGTTTTTT. Supplemented by reference TRBV9 and TRBJ2-2, the full variable domain reads DSGVTQTPKHLITATGQRVTLRCSPRSGDLSVYWYQQSLDQGLQFLIQYYNGEERAKGNILERFSAQQFPDLHSELNLSSLELGDSALYFCASSVRRDRENTGELFFGEGSRLTVL.

The rearrangement uses TRBV29-1 and TRBJ2-1; TRBD1 agrees at 8 bases. Looked up from germline, CDR1 is SQVTM and CDR2 is ANQGSEA. CDR3 length: 14 residues. The V segment lost 5 bases and the J segment 2 bases; nucleotides outside the gene matches: 5. In nucleotides, the CDR3 is TGCAGCGTTTTTGACAGGGGCGCCTACAATGAGCAGTTCTTC. It yields the protein CSVFDRGAYNEQFF.

With respect to this clone: It is unclear where the CDR3 begins or ends on the DNA, so no DNA is shown, and the CDR3 is as TCRdb lists it. The CDR3 loop is CASRSPFASGSGRACEQFF. The chain recombines TRBV12-2 with TRBJ2-1; the D segment call TRBD2 is taken from the table without a DNA check. TRBV12-2 is shown as a pseudogene. The CDR3 adds up to 19 amino acids, both ends counted.

This clone appeared a single time. Distinct nucleotide sequences in the sample also encode this CDR3. The rearrangement joins TRBV27 to TRBJ2-7; TRBD1 agrees at 9 bases. Germline CDR1 MNHEY, CDR2 SMNVEV (reference sequence). The CDR3 is made up of 15 amino acids. Germline trimming cut 0 bases from V and 4 bases from J; bases unmatched to any gene: 4. The DNA for the CDR3 is TGTGCCAGCAGTTTATCGGGACAGGGACCTTACGAGCAGTACTTC. Its protein product is CASSLSGQGPYEQYF.

This clone was observed a single time. V and J are TRBV6-5 and TRBJ2-2, with D uncertain. Germline CDR1 MNHEY, CDR2 SVGAGI. With 0 bases removed from V and 6 bases from J, the gap between germline ends came to 5 bases. CDR3 length: 13 residues. CDR3 coding DNA: TGTGCCAGCAGTTACTCTTACGCCGGGGAGCTGTTTTTT. Amino acid sequence: CASSYSYAGELFF.

The chain is built from TRBV9 and TRBJ2-7; a possible D gene is TRBD2 (5 bases). The V end lost 2 bases, the J end lost 2 bases, and 11 bases lay between the germline ends. This CDR3 comprises 14 residues. The V gene's germline CDR1 is SGDLS and CDR2 YYNGEE. The CDR3 sequence is CASSVHRDTYEQYF. In DNA, the CDR3 is TGTGCCAGCAGCGTTCACCGGGATACCTACGAGCAGTACTTC.

This chain connects TRBV21-1 to TRBJ1-3; the D call of TRBD1 is as the table states it, not checked on the DNA. TRBV21-1 is annotated as a pseudogene. There are 14 residues in the CDR3. The CDR3 sequence is CASSAQGSGNTIYF. The DNA of the CDR3 is TGTGCCAGCAGCGCACAGGGCAGTGGAAACACCATATATTTT.

The chain has TRBV28 and TRBJ2-7, with 9 bases identical to TRBD1. Germline trimming cut 5 bases from V and 7 bases from J; bases unmatched to any gene: 12. Germline V gene sequence: CDR1 MDHEN, CDR2 SYDVKM. The CDR3 consists of 15 residues. The DNA for the CDR3 is TGTGCCAGCAGTATCGGACAGGGGAACGTAGTGGAGCAGTACTTC. As protein: CASSIGQGNVVEQYF. Variable domain in full (rest from reference TRBV28 and TRBJ2-7): DVKVTQSSRYLVKRTGEKVFLECVQDMDHENMFWYRQDPGLGLRLIYFSYDVKMKEKGDIPEGYSVSREKKERFSLILESASTNQTSMYLCASSIGQGNVVEQYFGPGTRLTVT.

The V call is TRBV28, the J call TRBJ1-1; D is undetermined. With 3 bases removed from V and 7 bases from J, the gap between germline ends came to 21 bases. Germline V lookup: CDR1 MDHEN, CDR2 SYDVKM. This CDR3 region has 16 residues. CDR3 protein: CASSLFTDGRTIEAFF. In nucleotides, the CDR3 is TGTGCCAGCAGTTTGTTCACGGACGGCCGAACAATTGAAGCTTTCTTT. The whole variable domain, filled in from reference TRBV28 and TRBJ1-1, reads DVKVTQSSRYLVKRTGEKVFLECVQDMDHENMFWYRQDPGLGLRLIYFSYDVKMKEKGDIPEGYSVSREKKERFSLILESASTNQTSMYLCASSLFTDGRTIEAFFGQGTRLTVV.

The rearrangement uses TRBV5-1 and TRBJ1-4; 8 bases are shared with TRBD1. This CDR3 has 16 residues. Germline lookup yields CDR1 SGHRS and CDR2 YFSETQ. Unmatched junction bases numbered 11, after V lost 0 bases and J lost 10 bases. The CDR3 DNA is TGCGCCAGCAGCTTGGGGCCGGGACAGGCCCGCGTAAAACTGTTTTTT. This translates into CASSLGPGQARVKLFF.

The chain carries TRBV7-9 and TRBJ2-7, with TRBD2 matching 12 bases. With 5 bases clipped from V and 2 bases from J, the junction kept 7 bases outside the gene matches. Germline assignment: CDR1 SEHNR and CDR2 FQNEAQ (reference sequence). This CDR3 spans 16 amino acids. The CDR3 nucleotides are TGTGCCAGCAGCCCTGGGACTAGCGGGCCGCCCTACGAGCAGTACTTC. This sequence encodes CASSPGTSGPPYEQYF.

The chain is built from TRBV14 and TRBJ2-1, with 9 bases fitting TRBD2. Germline V gene lookup returns CDR1 SGHDN and CDR2 FVKESK. The J segment lost 3 bases and the V segment lost 0 bases, leaving 9 bases of the junction unmatched. CDR3 size: 18 residues. The CDR3 loop reads CASSQDLTSGQYYNEQFF. CDR3 bases: TGTGCCAGCAGCCAAGATCTCACTAGCGGGCAATACTACAATGAGCAGTTCTTC.

The V and J genes are TRBV9 and TRBJ1-1; D is unclear. CDR1 and CDR2 from the germline V gene are SGDLS and YYNGEE. V was cut by 0 bases and J by 1 base, with 13 bases left in between. The length of the CDR3 is 16 residues. The CDR3 DNA reads as TGTGCCAGCAGCGTAGTCCCCCTGGGTCCGAACACTGAAGCTTTCTTT. Translated: CASSVVPLGPNTEAFF.

The V call is TRBV28, the J call TRBJ2-7, with TRBD2 as a possible D gene (6 bases). This CDR3 has 14 amino acids. Between the trimmed V and J ends, which lost 5 bases and 3 bases, there was a span of 14 bases. Looked up from germline, CDR1 is MDHEN and CDR2 is SYDVKM. The CDR3 sequence is CASSVGLGGYEQYF. The CDR3 DNA follows: TGTGCCAGCAGTGTAGGCCTCGGGGGCTACGAGCAGTACTTC.

This clone was recorded a few times. The chain joins TRBV4-1 to TRBJ1-5; a possible D gene is TRBD1 (6 bases). Germline CDR1 MGHRA, CDR2 YSYEKL. V dropped 0 bases and J dropped 6 bases, with 12 bases sitting between them. The CDR3 has 15 amino acids. DNA for the CDR3: TGCGCCAGCAGCCAAGATCCGGGCAGGGGTCAGCCCCAGCATTTT. It translates to CASSQDPGRGQPQHF.

This clone was picked up one time. This chain links TRBV25-1 with TRBJ1-1, with 8 positions matching TRBD1. The CDR3 is 13 amino acids. J lost 4 bases, V lost 4 bases, and 2 bases had no gene match. Germline loops: CDR1 MGHDK, CDR2 SYGVNS. The CDR3 here is CASSATGVTEAFF. CDR3 in DNA: TGTGCCAGCAGTGCGACAGGGGTCACTGAAGCTTTCTTT.

The V and J genes are TRBV30 and TRBJ2-7; TRBD2 matches 10 bases. The CDR3 has 15 residues. From germline, CDR1 is GTSNPN and CDR2 SVGIG (reference sequence). As DNA, the CDR3 is TGTGCTTTAGACCGTAGCGGGGGGCTCGGGTACGAGCAGTACTTC. It is translated as CALDRSGGLGYEQYF.

The V call is TRBV7-9, the J call TRBJ2-7; 8 bases are shared with TRBD1. This CDR3 spans 14 amino acids. Germline trimming cut 3 bases from V and 5 bases from J; bases unmatched to any gene: 6. The V gene's germline CDR1 is SEHNR and CDR2 FQNEAQ (reference sequence). CDR3 in amino acids: CASSFRQGSHEQYF. The CDR3 DNA reads TGTGCCAGCAGCTTCCGACAGGGGTCGCACGAGCAGTACTTC.